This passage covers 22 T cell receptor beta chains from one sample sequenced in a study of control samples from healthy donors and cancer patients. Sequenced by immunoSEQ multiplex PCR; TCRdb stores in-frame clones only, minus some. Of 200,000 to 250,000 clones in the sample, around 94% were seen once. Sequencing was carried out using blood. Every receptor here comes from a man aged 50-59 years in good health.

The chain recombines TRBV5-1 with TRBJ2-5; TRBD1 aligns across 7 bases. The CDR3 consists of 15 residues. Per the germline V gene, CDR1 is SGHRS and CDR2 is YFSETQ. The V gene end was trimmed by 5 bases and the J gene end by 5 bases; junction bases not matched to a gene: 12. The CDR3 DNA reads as TGCGCCAGCAGGGCCTTCGACAGGGCTTGGGAGACCCAGTACTTC. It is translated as CASRAFDRAWETQYF. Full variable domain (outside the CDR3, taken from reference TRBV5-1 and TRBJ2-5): KAGVTQTPRYLIKTRGQQVTLSCSPISGHRSVSWYQQTPGQGLQFLFEYFSETQRNKGNFPGRFSGRQFSNSRSEMNVSTLELGDSALYLCASRAFDRAWETQYFGPGTRLLVL.

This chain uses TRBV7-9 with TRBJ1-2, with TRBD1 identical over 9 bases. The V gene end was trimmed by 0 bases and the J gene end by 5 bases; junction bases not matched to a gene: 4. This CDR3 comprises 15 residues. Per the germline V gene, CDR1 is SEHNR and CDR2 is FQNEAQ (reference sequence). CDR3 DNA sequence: TGTGCCAGCAGCTTAGCGGGACAGGGTCTATATGGCTACACCTTC. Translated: CASSLAGQGLYGYTF.

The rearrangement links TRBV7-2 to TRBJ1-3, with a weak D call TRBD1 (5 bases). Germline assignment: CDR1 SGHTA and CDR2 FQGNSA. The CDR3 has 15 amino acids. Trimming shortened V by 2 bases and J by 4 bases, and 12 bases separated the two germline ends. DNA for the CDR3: TGTGCCAGCAGCTTAAAGGGACGGGTCGGAAACACCATATATTTT. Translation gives CASSLKGRVGNTIYF.

The CDR3 region has the DNA TGCGCCAGCAGCCCCGACAGCCCCAGAGGCTACACCTTC. This translates into CASSPDSPRGYTF. The V call is TRBV5-1, the J call TRBJ1-2, with D tentatively TRBD1 (5 bases). The CDR3 extends over 13 amino acids. Germline V gene lookup returns CDR1 SGHRS and CDR2 YFSETQ. V was pared by 4 bases and J by 8 bases, with 15 bases between.

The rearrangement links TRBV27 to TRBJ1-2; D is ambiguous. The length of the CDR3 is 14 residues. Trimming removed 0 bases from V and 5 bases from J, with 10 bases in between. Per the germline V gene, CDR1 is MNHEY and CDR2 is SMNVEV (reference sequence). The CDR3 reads CASSLSSVGYGYTF. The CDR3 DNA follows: TGTGCCAGCAGTTTATCGTCAGTGGGGTATGGCTACACCTTC.

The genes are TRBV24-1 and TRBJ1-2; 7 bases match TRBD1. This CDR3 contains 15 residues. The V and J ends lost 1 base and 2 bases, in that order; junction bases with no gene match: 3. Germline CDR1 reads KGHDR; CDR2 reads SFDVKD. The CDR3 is CATSDFRTGNYGYTF. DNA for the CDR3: TGTGCCACCAGTGATTTTAGGACAGGCAACTATGGCTACACCTTC.

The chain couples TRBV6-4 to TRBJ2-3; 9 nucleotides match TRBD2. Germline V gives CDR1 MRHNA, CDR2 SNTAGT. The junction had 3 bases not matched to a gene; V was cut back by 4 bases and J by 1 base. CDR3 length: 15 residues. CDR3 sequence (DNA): TGTGCCAGCAGTGCCATAGCGGGGGGCACAGATACGCAGTATTTT. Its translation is CASSAIAGGTDTQYF.

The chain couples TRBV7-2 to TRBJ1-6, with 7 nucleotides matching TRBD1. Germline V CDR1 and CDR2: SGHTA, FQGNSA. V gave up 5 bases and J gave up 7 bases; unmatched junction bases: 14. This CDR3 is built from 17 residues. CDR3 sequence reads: CASSLDIPTGRNSPLHF. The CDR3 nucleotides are TGTGCCAGCAGCCTAGACATCCCGACAGGGAGGAATTCACCCCTCCACTTT.

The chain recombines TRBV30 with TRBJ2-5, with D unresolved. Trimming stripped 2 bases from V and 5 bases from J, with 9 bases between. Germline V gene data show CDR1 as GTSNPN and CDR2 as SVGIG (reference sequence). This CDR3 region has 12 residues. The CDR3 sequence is CAWSLSRETQYF. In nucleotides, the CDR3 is TGTGCCTGGAGTCTCTCGAGGGAGACCCAGTACTTC.

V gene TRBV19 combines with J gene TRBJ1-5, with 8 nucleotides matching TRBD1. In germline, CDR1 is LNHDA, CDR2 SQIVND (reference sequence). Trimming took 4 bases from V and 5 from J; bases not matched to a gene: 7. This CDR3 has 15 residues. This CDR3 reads CASSTTGGSHQPQHF. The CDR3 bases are TGTGCCAGTAGTACAACAGGGGGATCGCATCAGCCCCAGCATTTT.

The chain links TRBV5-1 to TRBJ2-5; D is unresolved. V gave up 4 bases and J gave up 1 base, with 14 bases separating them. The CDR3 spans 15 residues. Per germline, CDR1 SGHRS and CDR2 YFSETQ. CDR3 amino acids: CASSPTFGIQETQYF. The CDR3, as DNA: TGCGCCAGCAGCCCGACCTTCGGAATCCAAGAGACCCAGTACTTC.

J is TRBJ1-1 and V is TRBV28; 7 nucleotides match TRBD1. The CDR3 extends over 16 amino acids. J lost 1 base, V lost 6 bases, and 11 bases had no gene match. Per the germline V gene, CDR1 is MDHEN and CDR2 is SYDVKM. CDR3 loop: CASRGVSGGGNTEAFF. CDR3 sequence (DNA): TGTGCCAGCAGGGGGGTTTCAGGGGGAGGGAACACTGAAGCTTTCTTT.

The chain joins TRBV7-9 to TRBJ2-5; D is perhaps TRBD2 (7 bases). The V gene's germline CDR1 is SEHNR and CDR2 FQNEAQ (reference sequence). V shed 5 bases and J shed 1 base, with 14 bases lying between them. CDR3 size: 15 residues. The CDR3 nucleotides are TGTGCCAGCAGCCCAAGTAGGGGGGGCCAAGAGACCCAGTACTTC. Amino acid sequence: CASSPSRGGQETQYF.

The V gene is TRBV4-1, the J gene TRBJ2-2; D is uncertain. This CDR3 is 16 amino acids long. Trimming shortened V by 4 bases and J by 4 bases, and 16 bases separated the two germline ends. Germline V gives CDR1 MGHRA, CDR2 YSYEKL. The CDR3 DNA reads TGCGCCAGCAGCCGGGCCGAAGGGCGCGGCACCGGGGAGCTGTTTTTT. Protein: CASSRAEGRGTGELFF.

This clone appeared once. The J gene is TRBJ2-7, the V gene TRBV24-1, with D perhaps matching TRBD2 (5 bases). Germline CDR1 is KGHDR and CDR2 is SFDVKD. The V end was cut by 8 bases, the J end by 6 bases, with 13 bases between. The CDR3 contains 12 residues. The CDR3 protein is CATKDSQREQYV. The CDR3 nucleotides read TGTGCCACCAAGGACTCACAACGCGAGCAGTACGTC.

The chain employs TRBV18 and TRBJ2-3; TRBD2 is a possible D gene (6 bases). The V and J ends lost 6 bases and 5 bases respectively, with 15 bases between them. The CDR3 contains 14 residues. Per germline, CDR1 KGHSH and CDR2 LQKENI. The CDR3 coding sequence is TGTGCCAGCTCCGGGGGAGGAGGAGAAGATACGCAGTATTTT. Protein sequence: CASSGGGGEDTQYF.

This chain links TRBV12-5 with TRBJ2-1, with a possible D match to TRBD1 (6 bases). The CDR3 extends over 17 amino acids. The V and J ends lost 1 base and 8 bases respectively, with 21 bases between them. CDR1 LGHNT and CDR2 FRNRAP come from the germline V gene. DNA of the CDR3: TGTGCTAGTGGTTTGGACAAGGGACATAGTGGTCTCGATGAGCAGTTCTTC. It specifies CASGLDKGHSGLDEQFF.

The CDR3 DNA sequence: TGTGCCAGCCTCCCCAGCTCTGGAAACACCATATATTTT. Amino acid sequence: CASLPSSGNTIYF. V gene TRBV28 combines with J gene TRBJ1-3; D unclear. Per germline, CDR1 MDHEN and CDR2 SYDVKM. V lost 8 bases and J lost 0, with 8 bases in between. The length of the CDR3 is 13 residues.

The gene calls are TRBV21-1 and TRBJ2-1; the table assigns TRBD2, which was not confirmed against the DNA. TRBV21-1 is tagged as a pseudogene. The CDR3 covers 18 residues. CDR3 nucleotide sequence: TGTGCCAGCGATAAAGGGCGACTAGCGGGAGACTCCTACAATGAGCAGTTCTTC. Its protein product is CASDKGRLAGDSYNEQFF.

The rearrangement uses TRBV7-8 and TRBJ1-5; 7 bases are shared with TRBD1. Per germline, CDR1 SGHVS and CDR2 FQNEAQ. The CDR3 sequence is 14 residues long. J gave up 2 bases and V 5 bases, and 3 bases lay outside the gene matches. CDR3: CASSLGTGNQPQHF. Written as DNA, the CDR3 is TGTGCCAGCAGCCTTGGGACAGGCAATCAGCCCCAGCATTTT.

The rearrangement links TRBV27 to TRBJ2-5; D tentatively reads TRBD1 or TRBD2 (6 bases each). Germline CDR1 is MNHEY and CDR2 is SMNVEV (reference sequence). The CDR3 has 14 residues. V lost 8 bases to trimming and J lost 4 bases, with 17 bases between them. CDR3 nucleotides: TGTGCCAGCGCTTTTAACGGGGGCTTAGAGACCCAGTACTTC. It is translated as CASAFNGGLETQYF.

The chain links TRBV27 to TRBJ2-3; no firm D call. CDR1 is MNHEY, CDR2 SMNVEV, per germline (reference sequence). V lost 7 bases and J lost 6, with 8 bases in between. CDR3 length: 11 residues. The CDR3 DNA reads TGTGCCAGCACATTCGGTGATACGCAGTATTTT. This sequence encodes CASTFGDTQYF.